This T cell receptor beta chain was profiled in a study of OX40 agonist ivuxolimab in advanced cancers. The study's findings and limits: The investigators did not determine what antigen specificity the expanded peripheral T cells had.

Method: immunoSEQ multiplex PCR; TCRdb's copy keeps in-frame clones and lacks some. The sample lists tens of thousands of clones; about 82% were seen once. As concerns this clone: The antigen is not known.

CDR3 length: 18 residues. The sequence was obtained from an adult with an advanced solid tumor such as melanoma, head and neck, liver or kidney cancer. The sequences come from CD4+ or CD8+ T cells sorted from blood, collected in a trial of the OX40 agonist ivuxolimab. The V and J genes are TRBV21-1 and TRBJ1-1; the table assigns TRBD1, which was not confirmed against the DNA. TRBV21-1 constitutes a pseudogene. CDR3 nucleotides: TGTGCCAGCGGATCGCCTTTTGGGACAGGGGGCGAGAACACTGAAGCTTTCTTT. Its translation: CASGSPFGTGGENTEAFF.